The 17 T cell receptor beta chains reported below all come from one sample, sequenced in a study of T-cell reconstitution after alpha-beta-depleted transplantation in children. The TCRbeta library incorporated unique molecular identifiers. TCRdb reanalysed the PCR reads using MiXCR and keeps one entry per CDR3 protein. The profile shows 230,000 or so distinct CDR3 sequences, roughly a tenth of them singletons. The sequencing here drew on PBMCs from the stem cell graft donor, taken from the stem cell graft. Source of these receptors: a human donor who donated a stem cell graft to a child with SCID.

This clonotype has ten or more counts. This rearrangement joins TRBV5-5 to TRBJ1-2, with a weak D call TRBD1 (6 bases). The length of the CDR3 is 15 residues. Germline CDR1 reads SGHKS; CDR2 reads YYEKEE (reference sequence). Trimming cost V 2 bases and J 3 bases, with 14 bases left between them. The CDR3 DNA is TGTGCCAGCAGCTTCGGTCCCGGGGGGCACTATGGCTACACCTTC. This gives the protein CASSFGPGGHYGYTF.

This clonotype was counted only a few times. The V and J genes are TRBV20-1 and TRBJ2-7, with 9 bases fitting TRBD1. The germline V gene has CDR1 DFQATT and CDR2 SNEGSKA (reference sequence). With 7 bases clipped from V and 3 bases from J, the junction kept 10 bases outside the gene matches. The CDR3 is 14 amino acids. CDR3 nucleotide sequence: TGCAGTGTCGCGAGACAGGGGGTAGACTACGAGCAGTACTTC. Encoded protein: CSVARQGVDYEQYF.

This clonotype has more than one count but fewer than ten. This CDR3 is CSARSGGDRTEAFF. As DNA, the CDR3 is TGCAGTGCTAGATCAGGGGGCGATCGTACTGAAGCTTTCTTT. The chain couples TRBV20-1 to TRBJ1-1; 8 bases are a match to TRBD1. Germline lookup yields CDR1 DFQATT and CDR2 SNEGSKA (reference sequence). There are 14 residues in the CDR3. The trim removed 2 bases at V and 5 bases at J, leaving 7 bases unmatched.

The V and J genes are TRBV28 and TRBJ1-5; a weak D match, TRBD1 (5 bases). Looked up from germline, CDR1 is MDHEN and CDR2 is SYDVKM. The V end lost 6 bases, the J end lost 5 bases, and 17 bases lay between the germline ends. The CDR3 consists of 15 residues. CDR3 loop: CASSPVAGSHQPQHF. DNA for the CDR3: TGTGCCAGCAGCCCGGTGGCAGGGTCACATCAGCCCCAGCATTTT. The whole variable domain, filled in from reference TRBV28 and TRBJ1-5, reads DVKVTQSSRYLVKRTGEKVFLECVQDMDHENMFWYRQDPGLGLRLIYFSYDVKMKEKGDIPEGYSVSREKKERFSLILESASTNQTSMYLCASSPVAGSHQPQHFGDGTRLSIL.

Many counts were recorded for this clonotype. The gene calls are TRBV4-3 and TRBJ1-5; D possibly corresponds to TRBD1 (5 bases). Germline lookup yields CDR1 LGHNA and CDR2 YSLEER. This CDR3 region has 15 residues. Trimming took 3 bases from V and 4 from J, leaving 13 bases between them. The DNA for the CDR3 is TGCGCCAGCAGCCACGAGCTGACAGTAAATCAGCCCCAGCATTTT. Protein: CASSHELTVNQPQHF.

This clonotype was picked up many times. The chain employs TRBV18 and TRBJ2-5; D unclear. This CDR3 has 12 amino acids. The V end was cut by 3 bases, the J end by 0 bases, with 2 bases between. The V gene's germline CDR1 is KGHSH and CDR2 LQKENI. This CDR3 is CASSPYQETQYF. DNA of the CDR3: TGTGCCAGCTCACCGTACCAAGAGACCCAGTACTTC.

This clonotype was counted at least ten times. The CDR3 reads CASSQGGGRTDTQYF. As DNA, the CDR3 is TGTGCCAGCAGCCAAGGGGGGGGGAGGACAGATACGCAGTATTTT. The rearrangement joins TRBV3-1 to TRBJ2-3; 7 bases agree with TRBD2. V lost 1 base and J lost 3; bases outside the gene matches: 4. This CDR3 comprises 15 residues. Germline values: CDR1 LGHDT, CDR2 YNNKEL (reference sequence).

Remarks on this clonotype: This clone may be a read error of a much larger clone one base away. The chain joins TRBV7-2 to TRBJ1-4; the D is unclear. The CDR3 runs to 13 residues. Germline V gene lookup returns CDR1 SGHTA and CDR2 FQGNSA. The CDR3 DNA is TGTGCCAGCAGCTTAGGTTATGGCAGTAGAACGATTTTT. Protein sequence: CASSLGYGSRTIF.

The chain carries TRBV18 and TRBJ2-2; D is ambiguous. V lost 0 bases to trimming and J lost 3 bases, with 8 bases between them. Germline V gene lookup returns CDR1 KGHSH and CDR2 LQKENI. CDR3 size: 15 residues. CDR3 in amino acids: CASSPPVGDTGELFF. CDR3 nucleotides: TGTGCCAGCTCACCACCGGTGGGCGACACCGGGGAGCTGTTTTTT.

This clonotype was counted ten times or more. The chain is built from TRBV15 and TRBJ2-1; TRBD1 matches 7 bases. V lost 0 bases to trimming and J lost 0 bases; unmatched junction nucleotides: 5. CDR1 LNHNV and CDR2 YYDKDF come from the germline V gene (reference sequence). The CDR3 runs 17 residues. DNA for the CDR3: TGTGCCACCAGCAGAGATCGGGACAGTAGCTCCTACAATGAGCAGTTCTTC. Amino acid sequence: CATSRDRDSSSYNEQFF. Combining the CDR3 with reference TRBV15 and TRBJ2-1 gives the whole variable domain DAMVIQNPRYQVTQFGKPVTLSCSQTLNHNVMYWYQQKSSQAPKLLFHYYDKDFNNEADTPDNFQSRRPNTSFCFLDIRSPGLGDTAMYLCATSRDRDSSSYNEQFFGPGTRLTVL.

This rearrangement joins TRBV27 to TRBJ2-2; TRBD2 matches at 16 bases. V lost 9 bases and J lost 7; bases outside the gene matches: 14. Germline V gene data show CDR1 as MNHEY and CDR2 as SMNVEV (reference sequence). The CDR3 is 18 residues long. CDR3 amino acids: CARITSGTSGGVGGELFF. CDR3 bases: TGTGCCAGGATAACCTCCGGGACTAGCGGGGGGGTCGGCGGGGAGCTGTTTTTT.

This clonotype has at least ten counts. This chain uses TRBV2 with TRBJ2-3; D tentatively fits TRBD1 or TRBD2 (6 bases each). The ends were cut back, 3 bases at V and 4 bases at J, with 8 bases in the middle. Germline CDR1 is SNHLY and CDR2 is FYNNEI. The CDR3 contains 13 residues. DNA for the CDR3: TGTGCCAGCAGTGAGGGGGGCCCAGATACGCAGTATTTT. Its protein is CASSEGGPDTQYF.

The chain uses TRBV20-1 and TRBJ2-1, with 11 bases that match TRBD2. Germline lookup yields CDR1 DFQATT and CDR2 SNEGSKA (reference sequence). The CDR3 is 14 residues long. Trimming removed 3 bases from V and 2 bases from J; junction bases left unmatched: 0. DNA for the CDR3: TGCAGTGCTAGGGGACTAGCGGCCTACAATGAGCAGTTCTTC. Encoded protein: CSARGLAAYNEQFF.

This clonotype showed up just a few times. This chain joins TRBV28 and TRBJ2-3, with 7 bases matching TRBD2. Unmatched junction bases numbered 9, after V lost 4 bases and J lost 2 bases. Germline V gene data show CDR1 as MDHEN and CDR2 as SYDVKM. CDR3 size: 16 residues. The CDR3 DNA is TGTGCCAGCAGTTCCCGTGTGCTAGCGGCCACAGATACGCAGTATTTT. Protein: CASSSRVLAATDTQYF.

This clonotype was detected ten times or more. This chain uses TRBV7-3 with TRBJ2-5; D assignment may be TRBD1 or TRBD2 (6 bases each). CDR3 size: 18 residues. Trimming cost V 5 bases and J 3 bases, with 25 bases left between them. Germline CDR1 SGHTA, CDR2 FQGTGA. CDR3 amino acids: CASSRGTRRARGEETQYF. The CDR3 DNA reads as TGTGCCAGCAGCAGGGGGACAAGAAGGGCCCGCGGGGAAGAGACCCAGTACTTC.

This clonotype has a count of ten or more. The chain joins TRBV11-1 to TRBJ1-4; maybe TRBD1 (5 bases). V was shortened by 3 bases and J by 1 base, with 24 bases between the two germline ends. CDR3 length equals 20 residues. Germline V gene lookup returns CDR1 SGHAT and CDR2 FQDESV (reference sequence). CDR3 bases: TGTGCCAGCAGCTTGCCCTTGAGGGAGGCGGGACCTCTAACTAATGAAAAACTGTTTTTT. This codes for CASSLPLREAGPLTNEKLFF.

Ten or more counts support this clonotype. The V gene is TRBV6-5, the J gene TRBJ1-1; D uncertain. The length of the CDR3 is 15 residues. The germline V and J ends were trimmed by 4 bases and 1 base, with 13 bases remaining between them. Germline V gene data show CDR1 as MNHEY and CDR2 as SVGAGI. Here the CDR3 reads CASSSTPKGNTEAFF. The CDR3 DNA follows: TGTGCCAGCAGTTCGACCCCCAAGGGGAACACTGAAGCTTTCTTT.